This T cell receptor (beta chain) was observed in a study of blood T cell repertoires in COVID-19. Generated by immunoSEQ multiplex PCR, the TCRdb table keeps only in-frame clones and is missing some. Of approximately 300,000 clones in the sample, about nine tenths were seen once. Recovery meant two consecutive negative NP/OP PCR tests, professional clearance, or resolved symptoms. The sequence was obtained from a man aged 25-45 years who had recovered from COVID-19. Source material: PBMCs or T cells enriched from blood (not recorded which).

The CDR3 reads CASSRPGTGQHEQYF. The DNA for the CDR3 is TGTGCCAGCAGCCGCCCAGGGACAGGGCAACACGAGCAGTACTTC. The rearrangement links TRBV6-2 or TRBV6-3 to TRBJ2-7; 9 nucleotides line up with TRBD1. The germline CDR1 and CDR2 sequences are MNHEY and SVGEGT. J was trimmed by 5 bases and V by 6 bases; bases with no gene match: 11. CDR3 length: 15 residues.